This entry is about one T cell receptor beta chain. Its antigen has not been determined. It has no much larger one-base neighbor in the sample; base qualities were not kept. The germline V gene supplies CDR1 SGHRS and CDR2 YFSETQ. Ends trimmed: V by 0 bases, J by 3 bases; bases unmatched to a gene: 10. The CDR3 numbers 20 residues from cysteine through phenylalanine. Only CDR3 DNA remains: 60 bases, in frame from the first base. The cohort consisted of 650 to 700 healthy bone marrow donors. At the time of sampling, all cohort members were nominally healthy, though unrecorded immune exposures were likely present. The donor was CMV seropositive and was included in the group of 250 to 350 seropositive cohort members. A peripheral blood sample was provided by each donor, and peripheral blood mononuclear cells were used for TCR beta sequencing. The Qiagen DNeasy Blood Extraction Kit was used to extract genomic DNA from the blood cell samples.

The sample comes from a study of cytomegalovirus exposure and HLA in healthy donors (dated by TCRdb to 2015 to 2018). Concerning the study at large: An earlier analysis of approximately 640 of the donors reported 250 to 300 Gb of sequence data and some 120 million unique TCR beta sequences from 190 million or so T cells. Both class I and class II loci were covered by HLA typing, at four-digit resolution. Along with the approximately 700-subject first cohort, a separate validation cohort of 120 different subjects was used. The number of typed donors differed by locus: roughly 629-640 for A, B, C, DRB1 and DQB1; approximately 520 for DQA1; approximately 600 for DPA1; and around 470 for DPB1. The study aimed to test whether cataloging public T cell receptors could reveal signatures of past pathogen exposure. To predict cytomegalovirus infection status, the study combined high-throughput TCR immunosequencing, statistical association of individual TCRs with disease status, and machine learning. In a later genetic analysis, genome-wide SNP genotypes for about three fifths of the roughly 670 donors were used, and that subset was treated as a discovery cohort. Across roughly 420 genotyped donors of the cohort, an average of about 240,000 unique TCR beta nucleotide sequences per donor were sequenced, and roughly 20% of those sequences were non-productive. Rather than using new phenotypic data, the later analysis identified candidate immune exposures from TCR beta sequences and from how often those sequences occurred across donors. A later analysis re-examined previously published TCR beta repertoires from hundreds of donors and added high-resolution HLA genotyping to investigate patterns of TCR occurrence. Donor age, sex, ethnicity and CMV serostatus were compiled together with the repertoire data. Among the roughly 390 genotyped donors, about 83% belonged to the genetic ancestry cluster associated with self-reported Caucasian donors. An early release that covered roughly 600 HLA-typed donors contained 250 to 350 gigabases of sequencing data and tens of millions of unique TCR sequences. Every discovery cohort repertoire had been produced on one sequencing platform. Roughly five DR-DQ haplotypes were treated as single units for association and clustering because of strong linkage in the cohort. An earlier analysis of roughly 580 of the donors used high-throughput TCR beta sequencing to judge whether each TCR beta V gene segment behaved as functional or pseudogenic. Using immunosequencing, the study profiled T cell repertoires from about 610 subjects and related those repertoires to cytomegalovirus serostatus.

The library was produced with the immunoSEQ multiplex PCR assay. For the multiplex PCR, a mixture combining 60 forward primers for TCR Vbeta segments and 13 reverse primers for TCR Jbeta segments was used. A multiplex PCR assay on genomic DNA amplified the CDR3 region of rearranged TCR beta genes. The Illumina HiSeq System was used to sequence the amplified TCR beta libraries as 87-base-pair reads. Turning to the authors' computational methods: In a later analysis, tens of millions of unique TCR beta chains were counted across the approximately 640 repertoires, and some 10 million of these chains were shared by at least two donors. Raw reads were error-corrected and collapsed into unique sequences with a nearest-neighbor algorithm that merged closely related sequences to remove PCR and sequencing errors. CDR3 sequences were aligned to IMGT reference sequences to assign V, D and J gene segments. For a sequence to be retained, at least a six-nucleotide match to both a V gene segment and a J gene segment was required. A rearrangement counted as productive if the CDR3 had no stop codons and remained in frame with V and J, and every other rearrangement counted as non-productive. Following IMGT convention, CDR3 was defined as the stretch from the second conserved V-encoded cysteine to the conserved J-encoded phenylalanine. The earlier analysis of 587 of the donors excluded any sequence lacking an unambiguous match to a single V gene segment. In an earlier analysis of approximately 500 of the donors, a V segment was called functional when productive rearrangements were above 56.7%, and segregating when the standard deviation between donors exceeded 5%. To diagnose cytomegalovirus status from the catalog of TCR beta chain sequences, a statistical classification framework was built. V and J gene assignment, in a later analysis, came from comparing TCR nucleotide sequences with IMGT/GENE-DB human TR gene sequences. A later analysis assigned CDR3 sequences and most-parsimonious VDJ recombination scenarios with the TCRdist pipeline. In a later analysis, every TCR beta chain was defined by the combination of its CDR3 amino acid sequence and its V-gene family, and reads without a unique V-gene family were dropped. To address suspected cross-contamination and a sequencing artifact, a later analysis removed 592 highly shared, low-generation-probability nucleotide sequences. A later analysis calculated a clonal expansion index for each public chain from normalized within-repertoire ranks of inferred template counts. In a later analysis, generation probabilities were computed using a VDJ recombination model fitted to out-of-frame rearrangements, and the results were checked against IGoR. Hypergeometric tests were used in a later analysis to score TCR-TCR, TCR-HLA and TCR-CMV co-occurrence, with a repertoire-size bias correction applied to the TCR pairs. A later analysis estimated false discovery rates by permuting HLA or CMV assignments 20 times. In a later analysis, co-occurring TCRs were grouped with DBSCAN, and TCRdist sequence similarity was added when clustering was performed within HLA-allele-positive subsets. For co-occurrence clustering, repertoires with fewer than 30,000 or more than 120,000 public chains were excluded, along with 4 to 6 repertoires with anomalous nucleotide sharing. The source is immuneACCESS, and TCRdb retained only in-frame sequences with V and J called. Part of the clones is not carried over; for the studies checked, unresolved V genes explain less than half of this, and the remainder is unexplained. V and J calls and clone size are copied from that table; D and trimming were computed from the DNA. Present in this sample are under 150,000 clones, approximately 79% of which were seen just once. The ten biggest clones cover roughly 10% of the sample.

Points the paper makes about the study in general: Because counts were too low, some 17 rarely observed V segments, including chromosome 9 orphons, were excluded from the earlier analysis of some 540 of the donors. The 87-base-pair reads could not distinguish some IMGT-functional V segments, including TRBV6-2 and TRBV6-3, so those segments were excluded. In a later genetic analysis, a missense DCLRE1C variant was associated with V-gene and J-gene trimming of TCR beta chains, and the association was replicated in an independent cohort. A few of the identified cytomegalovirus-associated TCR beta chains were confirmed in vitro to be specific for cytomegalovirus antigens. In a later analysis, TCR association rates were found to vary across HLA loci, with the most associated TCRs seen for DRB1 alleles and the fewest for HLA-C alleles. A cluster of highly shared sequence variants was judged likely to be a technical artifact of the sequencing pipeline. The study gave a list of 150 to 200 TCR beta chains associated with cytomegalovirus. In both the original and validation cohorts, the classifier was reported to diagnose cytomegalovirus status with high specificity and sensitivity. Across donors, most TCR sequences were observed very rarely, whereas some public TCRs were present in many individuals. Presence/absence analyses assumed roughly uniform sequencing depth across donors, an assumption that may not hold. According to a later genetic analysis, donors in an Asian-associated ancestry cluster had fewer N-insertions in productive TCRs than the roughly 700-donor mean. According to a later analysis, parvovirus B19, influenza, CMV and Epstein-Barr virus appeared linked to several top co-occurrence clusters. Specific HLA alleles were associated with roughly 16,000 TCR beta sequences at a false discovery rate of 0.05 in a later analysis. For the cohort, immune exposure information was limited to CMV serostatus. Because some donors lacked HLA typing at each locus, the association tests relied only on the typed subset. In a later analysis, most CMV-associated TCR beta chains were found to appear HLA-restricted, with HLA associations seemingly driven largely by CMV exposure. In a later analysis, HLA-associated TCR beta chains showed more clonal expansion and lower generation probabilities than non-associated chains that were equally common. A further reported finding was that TCR beta sequences accurately predicted the HLA-A and HLA-B alleles for most subjects in the first cohort. In an earlier analysis of fewer than 750 of the donors, most TCR beta V segments were observed in productive rearrangements about 90% or about 30% of the time, broadly matching IMGT annotations. When HLA alleles, especially DR and DQ, strongly co-occurred, attributing TCR associations to individual alleles was difficult. According to the authors, the approach could potentially be generalized to other disease states and immunological phenotypes. Linkage disequilibrium might explain the correlated functional status among segregating V segments, but an unknown experimental factor could not be ruled out. The cohort was sequenced for TCR beta chains only, and without alpha or paired-chain data the features that could be detected were limited.

The specimen sequenced was PBMCs. The TCR sequence derives from a woman in her fifties or sixties in good health and CMV-seropositive. This sequence uses TRBV5-1 and TRBJ2-2; 14 junctional bases match TRBD2. The nucleotide sequence is given as TGCGCCAGCAGCTTGGATGGTCGACTAGCGGGGGGGCGTTACACCGGGGAGCTGTTTTTT. Protein translation: CASSLDGRLAGGRYTGELFF.